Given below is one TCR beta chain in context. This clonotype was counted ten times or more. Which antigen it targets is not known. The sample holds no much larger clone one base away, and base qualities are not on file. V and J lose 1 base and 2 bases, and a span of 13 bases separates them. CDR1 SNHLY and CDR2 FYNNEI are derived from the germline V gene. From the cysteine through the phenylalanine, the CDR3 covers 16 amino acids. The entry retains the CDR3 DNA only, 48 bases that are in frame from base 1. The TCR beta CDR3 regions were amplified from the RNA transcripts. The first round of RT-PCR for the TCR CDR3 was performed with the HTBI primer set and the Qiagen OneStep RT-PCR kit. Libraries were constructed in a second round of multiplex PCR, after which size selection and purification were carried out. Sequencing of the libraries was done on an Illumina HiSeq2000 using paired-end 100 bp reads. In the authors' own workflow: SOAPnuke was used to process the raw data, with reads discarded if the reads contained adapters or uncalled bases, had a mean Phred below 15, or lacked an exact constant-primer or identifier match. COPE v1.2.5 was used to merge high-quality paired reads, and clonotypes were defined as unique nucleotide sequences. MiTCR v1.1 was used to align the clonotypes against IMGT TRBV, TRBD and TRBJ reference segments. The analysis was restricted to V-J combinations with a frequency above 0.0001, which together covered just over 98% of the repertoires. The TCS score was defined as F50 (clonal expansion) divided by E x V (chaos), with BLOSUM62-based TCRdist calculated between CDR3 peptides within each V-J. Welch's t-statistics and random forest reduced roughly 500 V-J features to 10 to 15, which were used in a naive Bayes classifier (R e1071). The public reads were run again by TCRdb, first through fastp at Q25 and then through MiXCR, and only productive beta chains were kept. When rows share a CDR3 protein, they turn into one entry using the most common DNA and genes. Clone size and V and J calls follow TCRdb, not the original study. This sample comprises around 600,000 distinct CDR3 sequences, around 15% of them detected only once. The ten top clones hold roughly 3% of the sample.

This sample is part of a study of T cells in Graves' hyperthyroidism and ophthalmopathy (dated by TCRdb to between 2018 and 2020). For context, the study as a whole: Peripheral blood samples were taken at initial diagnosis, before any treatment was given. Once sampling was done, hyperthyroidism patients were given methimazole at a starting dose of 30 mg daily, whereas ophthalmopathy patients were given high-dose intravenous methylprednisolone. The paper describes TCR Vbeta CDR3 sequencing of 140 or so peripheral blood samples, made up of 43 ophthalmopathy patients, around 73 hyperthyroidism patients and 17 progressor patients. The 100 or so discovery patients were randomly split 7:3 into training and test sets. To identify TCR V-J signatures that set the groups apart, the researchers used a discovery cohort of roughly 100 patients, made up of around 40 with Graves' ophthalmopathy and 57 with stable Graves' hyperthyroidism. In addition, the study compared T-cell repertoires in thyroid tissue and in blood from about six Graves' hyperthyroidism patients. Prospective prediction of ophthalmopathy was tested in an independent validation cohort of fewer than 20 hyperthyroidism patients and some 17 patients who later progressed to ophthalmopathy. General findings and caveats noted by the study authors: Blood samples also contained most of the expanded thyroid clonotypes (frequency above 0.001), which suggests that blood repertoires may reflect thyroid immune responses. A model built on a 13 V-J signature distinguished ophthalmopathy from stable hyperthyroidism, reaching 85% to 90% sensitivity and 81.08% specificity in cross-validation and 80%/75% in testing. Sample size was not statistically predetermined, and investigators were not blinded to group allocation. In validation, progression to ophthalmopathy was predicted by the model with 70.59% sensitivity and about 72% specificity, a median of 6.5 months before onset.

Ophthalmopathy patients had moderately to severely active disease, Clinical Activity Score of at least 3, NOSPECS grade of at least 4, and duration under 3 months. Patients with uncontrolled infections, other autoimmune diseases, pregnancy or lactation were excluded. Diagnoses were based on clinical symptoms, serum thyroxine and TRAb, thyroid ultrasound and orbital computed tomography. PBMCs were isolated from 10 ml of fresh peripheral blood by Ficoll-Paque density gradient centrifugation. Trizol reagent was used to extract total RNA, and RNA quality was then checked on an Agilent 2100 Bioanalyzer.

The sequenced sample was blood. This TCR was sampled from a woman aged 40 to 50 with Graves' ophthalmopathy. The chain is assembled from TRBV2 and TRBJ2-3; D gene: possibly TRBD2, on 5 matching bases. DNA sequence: TGTGCCAGCAGTGAAGGAGGGCAGCGGAACACAGATACGCAGTATTTT. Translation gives CASSEGGQRNTDTQYF.